This is a list of T cell receptor beta chains from one sample in a study of blood T cell repertoires in COVID-19. Assay: immunoSEQ multiplex PCR; the TCRdb copy retains only in-frame clones and omits some. Counted here are 110,000 to 150,000 clones, over 75% occurring once; the ten biggest clones make up roughly two fifths. Sequenced input: peripheral blood. These receptors came from a human donor in a cohort sampled during active COVID-19. CDR3s include the opening cysteine and the closing phenylalanine or tryptophan. A D gene is named only where the DNA matches it firmly. Only part of the rows carry a size: once, few, many, or a class if the clone is expanded.

J: TRBJ2-1
size: few
V: TRBV9
D: NA
CDR3: CASSPEIYYNEQFF
DNA: TGTGCCAGCAGCCCCGAGATCTACTACAATGAGCAGTTCTTC

J: TRBJ1-5
size: NA
V: TRBV29-1
D: NA
CDR3: CSVVREGYQPQHF
DNA: TGCAGCGTTGTTCGTGAGGGTTATCAGCCCCAGCATTTT

J: TRBJ2-5
size: once
V: TRBV7-9
D: NA
CDR3: CASSETRETQYF
DNA: TGTGCCAGCTCTGAGACTCGAGAGACCCAGTACTTC

J: TRBJ2-1
size: NA
V: TRBV7-2
D: TRBD2
CDR3: CASSLAYAGGYNEQFF
DNA: TGTGCCAGCAGCTTAGCATACGCGGGAGGCTACAATGAGCAGTTCTTC

J: TRBJ2-1
size: few
V: TRBV29-1
D: NA
CDR3: CSSEEASNEQFF
DNA: TGCAGCTCCGAAGAAGCCTCCAATGAGCAGTTCTTC

J: TRBJ2-5
size: NA
V: TRBV2
D: TRBD2
CDR3: CASSPTGTSGETQYF
DNA: TGTGCCAGCAGTCCAACCGGGACTAGCGGCGAAACCCAGTACTTC

J: TRBJ1-2
size: NA
V: TRBV4-1
D: TRBD1
CDR3: CASSQDGTGNGYTF
DNA: TGCGCCAGCAGCCAAGATGGGACAGGGAATGGCTACACCTTC

J: TRBJ2-2
size: NA
V: TRBV12-3/TRBV12-4
D: NA
CDR3: CASSITNTGELFF
DNA: TGTGCCAGCAGTATTACAAACACCGGGGAGCTGTTTTTT

J: TRBJ2-5
size: NA
V: TRBV29-1
D: NA
CDR3: CSGDTGKDTQYF
DNA: TGCAGCGGGGACACAGGGAAGGATACCCAGTACTTC

J: TRBJ2-7
size: NA
V: TRBV6-2/TRBV6-3
D: NA
CDR3: CASSRFYEQYF
DNA: TGTGCCAGCAGTCGGTTCTACGAGCAGTACTTC

J: TRBJ1-1
size: NA
V: TRBV5-1
D: NA
CDR3: CASSISRDTEAFF
DNA: TGCGCCAGCAGCATATCTCGGGACACTGAAGCTTTCTTT

J: TRBJ1-1
size: once
V: TRBV18
D: NA
CDR3: CASSPTGFGTEAFF
DNA: TGTGCCAGCTCCCCCACCGGGTTCGGGACTGAAGCTTTCTTT

J: TRBJ2-2
size: NA
V: TRBV27
D: TRBD2
CDR3: CASTDLRGGAWAGELFF
DNA: TGTGCCAGCACCGATCTTCGCGGGGGGGCGTGGGCCGGGGAGCTGTTTTTT

J: TRBJ2-7
size: NA
V: TRBV19
D: TRBD1
CDR3: CASAEGQGSEQYF
DNA: TGTGCCAGCGCCGAGGGACAGGGGAGCGAGCAGTACTTC

J: TRBJ1-2
size: once
V: TRBV12-3/TRBV12-4
D: NA
CDR3: CASSFGERYGYTF
DNA: TGTGCCAGCAGTTTCGGGGAGAGATATGGCTACACCTTC

J: TRBJ2-5
size: NA
V: TRBV5-1
D: TRBD2
CDR3: CASSPRPRSGRASETQYF
DNA: TGCGCCAGCAGCCCGAGGCCACGTAGCGGGAGGGCCTCAGAGACCCAGTACTTC

J: TRBJ2-1
size: NA
V: TRBV4-1
D: TRBD1
CDR3: CASSQGGQGARYEQFF
DNA: TGCGCCAGCAGCCAAGGGGGACAGGGGGCGAGGTATGAGCAGTTCTTC

J: TRBJ1-5
size: NA
V: TRBV3-1/TRBV3-2
D: NA
CDR3: CASSMRGYSNQPQHF
DNA: TGTGCCAGCAGTATGCGAGGCTATAGCAATCAGCCCCAGCATTTT

J: TRBJ1-2
size: NA
V: TRBV19
D: NA
CDR3: CARDRGTNYGYTF
DNA: TGTGCCAGAGATAGGGGGACTAACTATGGCTACACCTTC

J: TRBJ2-5
size: once
V: TRBV24-1
D: TRBD2
CDR3: CATSDRLAGDRETQYF
DNA: TGTGCCACCAGTGACCGCCTAGCGGGAGATAGGGAGACCCAGTACTTC

J: TRBJ2-2
size: NA
V: TRBV19
D: NA
CDR3: CASSRSGLGELFF
DNA: TGTGCCAGTAGCAGGTCAGGGCTCGGGGAGCTGTTTTTT

J: TRBJ2-1
size: NA
V: TRBV29-1
D: NA
CDR3: CSVAVSVNEQFF
DNA: TGCAGCGTTGCGGTGTCTGTCAATGAGCAGTTCTTC

J: TRBJ2-1
size: NA
V: TRBV4-2
D: NA
CDR3: CASRSAGPNNEQFF
DNA: TGTGCCAGCCGAAGCGCGGGACCAAACAATGAGCAGTTCTTC

J: TRBJ2-3
size: NA
V: TRBV3-1/TRBV3-2
D: TRBD2
CDR3: CASSQDKSGGASGSSDTQYF
DNA: TGTGCCAGCAGCCAAGATAAGAGCGGGGGGGCCTCGGGTTCCTCAGATACGCAGTATTTT

J: TRBJ1-1
size: NA
V: TRBV27
D: NA
CDR3: CASSHRDIGTEAFF
DNA: TGTGCCAGCAGTCATCGGGACATCGGCACTGAAGCTTTCTTT